This TCR beta chain originates from a study of tumor-infiltrating lymphocytes in localized non-small cell lung cancer. Whole-study context: The cohort mixed smokers and never-smokers, several histologies, and some post-neoadjuvant-chemotherapy samples. From each patient, both tumor and uninvolved lung, non-adjacent to tumor, were sampled. Study results and caveats: Available tissue quantity limited TCR sequencing to a patient subset. Different pieces of the same tissue went to different assays, confounding technical variation with intratumor heterogeneity.

As concerns this clone: What it recognizes is unknown.

The CDR3 is 17 amino acids. Germline CDR1 LGHNA, CDR2 YSLEER. V trimming: 4 bases; J trimming: 2 bases; junction bases outside the gene matches: 10. Assay: immunoSEQ multiplex PCR; the TCRdb copy retains only in-frame clones and omits some. The profile shows about 8,900 clones, around 62% of them singletons. This receptor was identified in a human donor with non-small cell lung cancer. Sample: uninvolved lung tissue not adjacent to the tumor. The gene calls are TRBV4-3 and TRBJ2-1, with 8 bases aligning to TRBD2. CDR3 region: CASSRGPLSGTYNEQFF. The CDR3 DNA is TGCGCCAGCAGCCGCGGGCCCCTTAGCGGGACCTACAATGAGCAGTTCTTC.